Following are 28 T cell receptor beta chains from one sample sequenced in a study of cytomegalovirus exposure and HLA in healthy donors. Primers: 60 Vbeta forward and 13 Jbeta reverse. Libraries were prepared by immunoSEQ multiplex PCR; TCRdb keeps only in-frame clonotypes and omits some of them. The sample yields about 170,000 clones, about 81% seen once. The specimen sequenced was PBMCs. These receptors were obtained from a girl aged 2 to 9 in good health and CMV-seropositive.

The genes are TRBV6-1 and TRBJ1-5; D not resolved. The V end lost 4 bases, the J end lost 3 bases, and 7 bases lay between the germline ends. Germline CDR1 is MNHNS and CDR2 is SASEGT. This CDR3 is 13 amino acids long. The CDR3 DNA sequence: TGTGCCAGCAGTGTGGACTCCAATCAGCCCCAGCATTTT. This translates into CASSVDSNQPQHF.

The chain employs TRBV27 and TRBJ2-3; tentatively, D is TRBD1 (6 bases). The CDR3 loop spans 16 amino acids. Germline CDR1 is MNHEY and CDR2 is SMNVEV (reference sequence). Trimming removed 2 bases at V and 2 bases at J, with 14 bases between. The CDR3 protein is CASSLVAGQSTDTQYF. CDR3 in DNA: TGTGCCAGCAGTTTAGTGGCCGGACAGTCCACAGATACGCAGTATTTT.

The rearrangement uses TRBV10-3 and TRBJ1-1; tentative D call: TRBD1 (5 bases). The V gene's germline CDR1 is ENHRY and CDR2 SYGVKD. The CDR3 is made up of 13 amino acids. The V and J ends lost 10 bases and 0 bases respectively, with 12 bases between them. The DNA for the CDR3 is TGTGCCACCGCGGGGGTCATGAACACTGAAGCTTTCTTT. This encodes CATAGVMNTEAFF.

This chain links TRBV7-9 with TRBJ1-4; 8 bases fit TRBD1. With 1 base clipped from V and 7 bases from J, the junction kept 8 bases outside the gene matches. The CDR3 sequence is 16 residues long. Germline assignment: CDR1 SEHNR and CDR2 FQNEAQ (reference sequence). The CDR3 protein is CASSLVLATGAEKLFF. The CDR3 DNA reads as TGTGCCAGCAGCTTAGTTTTGGCGACAGGGGCTGAAAAACTGTTTTTT.

This sequence joins TRBV7-8 and TRBJ1-4, with D maybe TRBD1 (5 bases). The CDR3 length is 14 residues. The V end lost 5 bases, the J end lost 4 bases, and 11 bases lay between the germline ends. Per germline, CDR1 SGHVS and CDR2 FQNEAQ. Here the CDR3 reads CASSLWGGNEKLFF. CDR3 bases: TGTGCCAGCAGCCTATGGGGCGGTAATGAAAAACTGTTTTTT.

This sequence joins TRBV6-4 and TRBJ1-5, with 11 positions matching TRBD1. The CDR3 spans 15 residues. Trimming took 8 bases from V and 3 from J; bases not matched to a gene: 6. Germline loops: CDR1 MRHNA, CDR2 SNTAGT. The CDR3 is CASVWTGGFNQPQHF. The CDR3 nucleotides are TGTGCCAGCGTATGGACAGGGGGCTTCAATCAGCCCCAGCATTTT.

The rearrangement uses TRBV7-6 and TRBJ1-1, with D unresolved. The germline gives CDR1 SGHVS, CDR2 FNYEAQ. V was shortened by 1 base and J by 1 base, with 7 bases between the two germline ends. The CDR3 spans 14 residues. CDR3 coding DNA: TGTGCCAGCAGCTTAGTTTCGTGGAACACTGAAGCTTTCTTT. It encodes CASSLVSWNTEAFF.

The V and J genes are TRBV4-1 and TRBJ1-4; TRBD1 matches at 8 bases. Germline V gives CDR1 MGHRA, CDR2 YSYEKL. The V gene end was trimmed by 1 base and the J gene end by 8 bases; junction bases not matched to a gene: 9. CDR3 size: 16 residues. The CDR3 DNA follows: TGCGCCAGCAGCCAAGGCCGACAGGGGATAGAGGAAAAACTGTTTTTT. This translates into CASSQGRQGIEEKLFF.

This rearrangement joins TRBV6-5 to TRBJ2-1; D remains unclear. There are 12 residues in the CDR3. The V and J ends lost 0 bases and 8 bases respectively, with 5 bases between them. Germline V gives CDR1 MNHEY, CDR2 SVGAGI. The CDR3 sequence: CASSYSGDEQFF. The CDR3 region has the DNA TGTGCCAGCAGTTACTCGGGCGATGAGCAGTTCTTC.

This chain uses TRBV30 with TRBJ2-3; 10 bases line up with TRBD2. Trimming took 2 bases from V and 3 from J; bases not matched to a gene: 8. Germline V lookup: CDR1 GTSNPN, CDR2 SVGIG (reference sequence). The CDR3 covers 16 residues. DNA for the CDR3: TGTGCCTGGAGTCCCCAAGCGGGAGGGGTAACAGATACGCAGTATTTT. It yields the protein CAWSPQAGGVTDTQYF.

The chain has TRBV5-4 and TRBJ2-1, with 10 bases that match TRBD1. The CDR3 is 15 amino acids. V was pared by 2 bases and J by 4 bases, with 3 bases of the junction left unmatched. In germline, CDR1 is SGHNT, CDR2 YYREEE (reference sequence). The chain's CDR3 is CASSLRDRGYNEQFF. In DNA form, the CDR3 reads TGTGCCAGCAGCTTAAGGGACAGGGGTTACAATGAGCAGTTCTTC.

The rearrangement uses TRBV18 and TRBJ1-5, with D possibly TRBD1 on 6 matching bases. Between the trimmed V and J ends, which lost 5 bases and 3 bases, there was a span of 17 bases. The CDR3 is 16 amino acids. Germline V gene lookup returns CDR1 KGHSH and CDR2 LQKENI. CDR3 region: CASSARTAAFNQPQHF. The CDR3 nucleotides read TGTGCCAGCTCAGCCCGGACAGCGGCTTTCAATCAGCCCCAGCATTTT.

V gene TRBV21-1 combines with J gene TRBJ2-5; the DNA was not compared with TRBD1, the D call given in the table. TRBV21-1 is assigned pseudogene status. The CDR3 is made up of 18 amino acids. The CDR3 DNA reads TGTGCCAGCAGCAAGGAGGAGGCGACAGGGTGGGACCAAGAGACCCAGTACTTC. Translated, it gives CASSKEEATGWDQETQYF.

The chain links TRBV25-1 to TRBJ2-1; D gene unclear. Germline CDR1 is MGHDK and CDR2 is SYGVNS. The ends were cut back, 8 bases at V and 4 bases at J, with 18 bases in the middle. CDR3 length: 15 residues. CDR3 nucleotide sequence: TGTGCCAGCTCATATGCCGGAGAAGGATACAATGAGCAGTTCTTC. Translating gives CASSYAGEGYNEQFF.

This clone was counted a few times. The chain couples TRBV5-5 to TRBJ1-5; a possible D gene is TRBD1 (5 bases). CDR1 and CDR2 (germline): SGHKS, YYEKEE (reference sequence). Trimming left V 2 bases short and J 2 bases short, with 11 bases between. The CDR3 extends over 15 amino acids. The CDR3 is CASSFSGDGNQPQHF. CDR3 DNA sequence: TGTGCCAGCAGCTTTTCGGGGGACGGCAATCAGCCCCAGCATTTT. The full variable domain, rest sourced from reference TRBV5-5 and TRBJ1-5, is DAGVTQSPTHLIKTRGQQVTLRCSPISGHKSVSWYQQVLGQGPQFIFQYYEKEERGRGNFPDRFSARQFPNYSSELNVNALLLGDSALYLCASSFSGDGNQPQHFGDGTRLSIL.

The rearrangement links TRBV2 to TRBJ2-7; TRBD1 is a possible D gene (6 bases). Germline-derived CDR1 and CDR2 are SNHLY and FYNNEI. V dropped 7 bases and J dropped 6 bases, with 13 bases sitting between them. The CDR3 totals 12 residues. CDR3 region: CASNLRGGEQYF. In DNA form, the CDR3 reads TGTGCCAGCAATCTCCGAGGGGGCGAGCAGTACTTC.

This sequence joins TRBV13 and TRBJ2-3, with 9 bases fitting TRBD1. CDR1 is PRHDT and CDR2 is FYEKMQ in the germline V gene (reference sequence). The CDR3 extends over 16 amino acids. J lost 2 bases, V lost 4 bases, and 7 bases had no gene match. CDR3 DNA sequence: TGTGCCAGCAGCTCCCGCGGGACAGGGTTCACAGATACGCAGTATTTT. This codes for CASSSRGTGFTDTQYF.

The chain uses TRBV7-2 and TRBJ1-1; the D gene is possibly TRBD1 (5 bases). V was shortened by 6 bases and J by 0 bases, with 23 bases between the two germline ends. Germline CDR1 and CDR2: SGHTA and FQGNSA. CDR3 length: 18 residues. The CDR3 loop is CASSLSSPQGWLNTEAFF. The CDR3 region has the DNA TGTGCCAGCAGTTTATCCTCTCCCCAGGGTTGGTTGAACACTGAAGCTTTCTTT.

The V gene is TRBV7-2, the J gene TRBJ2-1; the match to TRBD2 covers 13 bases. The CDR3 is 16 amino acids. From germline, CDR1 is SGHTA and CDR2 FQGNSA. The V gene end was trimmed by 5 bases and the J gene end by 6 bases; junction bases not matched to a gene: 7. CDR3 protein: CASSQGLAGAGNEQFF. The CDR3 region has the DNA TGTGCCAGCAGCCAAGGACTAGCGGGAGCTGGCAATGAGCAGTTCTTC.

This chain joins TRBV29-1 and TRBJ2-3, with a weak D call TRBD2 (6 bases). Trimming cost V 4 bases and J 5 bases, with 19 bases left between them. The CDR3 spans 15 residues. The germline gives CDR1 SQVTM, CDR2 ANQGSEA. The CDR3 loop reads CSVVLLGGAVDTQYF. The CDR3 DNA is TGCAGCGTTGTCCTCCTAGGCGGGGCGGTAGATACGCAGTATTTT.

The V call is TRBV30, the J call TRBJ2-5, with D possibly being TRBD1 (5 bases). Germline CDR1 is GTSNPN and CDR2 is SVGIG (reference sequence). The CDR3 is made up of 13 amino acids. V lost 3 bases and J lost 4, with 12 bases in between. The chain's CDR3 is CAWSGRVIETQYF. The DNA of the CDR3 is TGTGCCTGGAGCGGCAGGGTCATAGAGACCCAGTACTTC.

The rearrangement uses TRBV5-1 and TRBJ2-5; no definite D call. Looked up from germline, CDR1 is SGHRS and CDR2 is YFSETQ. V was trimmed by 0 bases and J by 2 bases, leaving 14 bases between them. The CDR3 extends over 16 amino acids. The CDR3 region is CASSLDPNVGQETQYF. The DNA for the CDR3 is TGCGCCAGCAGCTTGGACCCGAATGTCGGGCAAGAGACCCAGTACTTC. Complete variable domain (other parts from reference TRBV5-1 and TRBJ2-5): KAGVTQTPRYLIKTRGQQVTLSCSPISGHRSVSWYQQTPGQGLQFLFEYFSETQRNKGNFPGRFSGRQFSNSRSEMNVSTLELGDSALYLCASSLDPNVGQETQYFGPGTRLLVL.

The CDR3 region is CSVEEGTALNTEAFF. CDR3 coding DNA: TGCAGCGTTGAAGAGGGGACAGCCTTGAACACTGAAGCTTTCTTT. The rearrangement joins TRBV29-1 to TRBJ1-1, with TRBD1 matching 7 bases. The CDR3 totals 15 residues. J was trimmed by 0 bases and V by 0 bases; bases with no gene match: 4. The germline V gene has CDR1 SQVTM and CDR2 ANQGSEA.

This chain links TRBV27 with TRBJ2-7, with a tentative D call TRBD1 (6 bases). Germline V CDR1 and CDR2: MNHEY, SMNVEV (reference sequence). CDR3 length equals 15 residues. Trimming shortened V by 3 bases and J by 2 bases, and 14 bases separated the two germline ends. Here the CDR3 reads CASSFGRGYPYEQYF. As DNA, the CDR3 is TGTGCCAGCAGTTTTGGCAGGGGATATCCCTACGAGCAGTACTTC.

Regarding this clone: The sample carries other DNA sequences with the same CDR3. The chain is built from TRBV4-1 and TRBJ2-7; unclear D gene. This CDR3 is 13 amino acids long. V was shortened by 1 base and J by 2 bases, with 6 bases between the two germline ends. Germline CDR1 reads MGHRA; CDR2 reads YSYEKL. DNA of the CDR3: TGCGCCAGCAGCCAAGGCCAGACCTACGAGCAGTACTTC. Protein product: CASSQGQTYEQYF.

This clone showed up just once. The V call is TRBV29-1, the J call TRBJ2-5; D is undetermined. Trimming stripped 6 bases from V and 4 bases from J, with 15 bases between. The CDR3 totals 13 residues. CDR1 is SQVTM and CDR2 is ANQGSEA in the germline V gene. The CDR3: CSVATVLGETQYF. The CDR3 nucleotides read TGCAGCGTCGCTACAGTTTTAGGAGAGACCCAGTACTTC.

The V call is TRBV5-6, the J call TRBJ2-5; 8 bases agree with TRBD1. Gene TRBJ2-7 matches the end of the DNA better, so the J call may be wrong. The CDR3 totals 14 residues. Germline V gene sequence: CDR1 SGHDT, CDR2 YYEEEE. The CDR3 DNA is TGTGCCAGCAGCTCAGACAGGGGCGGCTACGAGCAGTACTTC. Translating gives CASSSDRGGYEQYF.

CDR3 sequence reads: CASSPGLGAYNEQFF. DNA of the CDR3: TGTGCCAGCAGTCCGGGACTTGGGGCTTACAATGAGCAGTTCTTC. The chain links TRBV27 to TRBJ2-1, with a tentative D call TRBD2 (6 bases). CDR3 length: 15 amino acids. Per germline, CDR1 MNHEY and CDR2 SMNVEV (reference sequence). V was shortened by 5 bases and J by 4 bases, with 15 bases between the two germline ends.